This entry is about one T cell receptor beta chain. The target antigen is unknown. The assay was immunoSEQ multiplex PCR, and TCRdb's table has in-frame clones only and misses some. The data contain about 24,000 clones, nearly 85% of them seen just once; the ten biggest clones take up approximately 31%. This sample stems from a study of EBV T-cell therapy then PD-1 blockade in nasopharyngeal carcinoma. Treatment here: AdE1-LMPpoly-expanded autologous EBV-specific T-cell therapy followed by anti-PD-1 nivolumab. The CDR3 runs to 13 residues. The germline gives CDR1 SQVTM, CDR2 ANQGSEA. J lost 8 bases, V lost 3 bases, and 5 bases had no gene match.

The sample here was CD8+ T cells from blood, taken at approximately day 60 from a patient whose treatment included autologous EBV-specific T cells and nivolumab. The source of this sequence is a middle-aged man with nasopharyngeal carcinoma. The rearrangement joins TRBV29-1 to TRBJ2-1; TRBD1 matches 9 bases. The CDR3 region has the DNA TGCAGCGTTGAGACAGGGGGAGGGGATGAGCAGTTCTTC. This sequence encodes CSVETGGGDEQFF.